This TCR beta chain was sequenced for a study of T-cell reconstitution after alpha-beta-depleted transplantation in children. General study findings and limits: Reported findings indicate that, about two months after transplant, alpha-beta T cells came from several hundred expanded clones, which were derived from non-depleted graft cells. Some patients showed high day-60 TCRbeta diversity, which derived from surviving recipient T cells and thymic progenitors. Newly produced T cells mostly provided counts and TCRbeta diversity after one year, as hyperexpanded clones declined.

Preparation of the TCRbeta library involved a method that used unique molecular identifiers. TCRdb called the PCR reads again in MiXCR, with one record for every CDR3 protein. The data show some 300,000 distinct CDR3 sequences, about a tenth seen once. Only a few counts were recorded for this clonotype. Antigen unknown. CDR1 is MNHEY and CDR2 is SMNVEV in the germline V gene (reference sequence). V dropped 3 bases and J dropped 2 bases, with 8 bases sitting between them. This CDR3 has 15 residues. This chain connects TRBV27 to TRBJ2-6; D gene ambiguous. The source was PBMCs, collected before TCRalphabeta/CD19-depleted stem cell transplant. The receptor's source is a boy younger than two with acute myeloid leukemia, due to receive a stem cell transplant. Here the CDR3 reads CASSLPSPGANVLTF. Written as DNA, the CDR3 is TGTGCCAGCAGTTTGCCTTCCCCTGGGGCCAACGTCCTGACTTTC. The variable domain in full, completed from reference TRBV27 and TRBJ2-6, reads EAQVTQNPRYLITVTGKKLTVTCSQNMNHEYMSWYRQDPGLGLRQIYYSMNVEVTDKGDVPEGYKVSRKEKRNFPLILESPSPNQTSLYFCASSLPSPGANVLTFGAGSRLTVL.